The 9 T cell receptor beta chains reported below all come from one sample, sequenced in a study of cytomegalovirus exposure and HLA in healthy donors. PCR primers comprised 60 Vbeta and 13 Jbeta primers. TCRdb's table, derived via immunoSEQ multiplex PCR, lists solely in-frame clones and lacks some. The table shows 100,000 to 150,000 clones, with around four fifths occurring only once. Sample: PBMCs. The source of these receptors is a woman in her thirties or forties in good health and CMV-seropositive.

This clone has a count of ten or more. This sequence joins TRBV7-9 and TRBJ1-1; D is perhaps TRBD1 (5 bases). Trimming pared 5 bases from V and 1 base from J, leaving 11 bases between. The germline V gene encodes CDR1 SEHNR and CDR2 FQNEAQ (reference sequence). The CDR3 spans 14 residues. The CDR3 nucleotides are TGTGCCAGCAGCGTTACCCAGGGGAACACTGAAGCTTTCTTT. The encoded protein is CASSVTQGNTEAFF.

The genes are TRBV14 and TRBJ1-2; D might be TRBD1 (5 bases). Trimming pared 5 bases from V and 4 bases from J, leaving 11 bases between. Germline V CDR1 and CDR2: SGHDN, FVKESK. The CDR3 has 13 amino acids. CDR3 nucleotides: TGTGCCAGCAGCGGGCAGGGCGTCTATGGCTACACCTTC. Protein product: CASSGQGVYGYTF.

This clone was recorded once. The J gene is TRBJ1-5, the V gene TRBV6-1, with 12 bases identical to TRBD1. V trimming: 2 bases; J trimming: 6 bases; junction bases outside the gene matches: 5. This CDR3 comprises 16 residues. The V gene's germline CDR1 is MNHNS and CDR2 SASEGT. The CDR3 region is CASSEPGQGAAQPQHF. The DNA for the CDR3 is TGTGCCAGCAGTGAACCGGGACAGGGGGCGGCTCAGCCCCAGCATTTT.

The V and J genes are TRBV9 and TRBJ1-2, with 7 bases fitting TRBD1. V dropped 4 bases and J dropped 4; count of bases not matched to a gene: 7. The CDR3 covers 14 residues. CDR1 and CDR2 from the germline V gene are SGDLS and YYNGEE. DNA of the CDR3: TGTGCCAGCAGCTCCCCCACAGGGGCCTATGGCTACACCTTC. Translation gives CASSSPTGAYGYTF.

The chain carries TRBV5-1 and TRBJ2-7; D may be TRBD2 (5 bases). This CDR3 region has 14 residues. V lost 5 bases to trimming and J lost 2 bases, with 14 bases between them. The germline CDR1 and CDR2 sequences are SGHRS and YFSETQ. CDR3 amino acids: CASSRTFNTYEQYF. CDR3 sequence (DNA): TGCGCCAGCAGTAGGACTTTTAATACCTACGAGCAGTACTTC.

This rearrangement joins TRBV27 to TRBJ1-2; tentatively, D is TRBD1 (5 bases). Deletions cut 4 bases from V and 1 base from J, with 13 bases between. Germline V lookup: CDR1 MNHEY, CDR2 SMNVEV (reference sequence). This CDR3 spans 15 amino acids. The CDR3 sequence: CASSSAQANNYGYTF. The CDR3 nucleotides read TGTGCCAGCAGTTCAGCACAGGCAAATAACTATGGCTACACCTTC.

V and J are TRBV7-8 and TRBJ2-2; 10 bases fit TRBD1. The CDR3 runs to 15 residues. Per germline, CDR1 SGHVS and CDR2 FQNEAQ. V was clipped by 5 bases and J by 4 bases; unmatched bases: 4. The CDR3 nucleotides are TGTGCCAGCAGCCCCCGGGACAGGGGCACCGGGGAGCTGTTTTTT. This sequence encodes CASSPRDRGTGELFF.

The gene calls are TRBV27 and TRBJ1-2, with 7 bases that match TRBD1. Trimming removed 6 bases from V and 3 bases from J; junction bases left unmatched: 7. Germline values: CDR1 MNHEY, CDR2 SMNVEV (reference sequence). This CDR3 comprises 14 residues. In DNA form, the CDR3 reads TGTGCCAGCAGGCCCGACAGGGTATACTATGGCTACACCTTC. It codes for CASRPDRVYYGYTF.

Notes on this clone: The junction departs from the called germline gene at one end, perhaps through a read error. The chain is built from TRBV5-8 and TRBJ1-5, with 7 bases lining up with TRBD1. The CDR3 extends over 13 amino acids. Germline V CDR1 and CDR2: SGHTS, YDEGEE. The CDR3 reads CAGSVNRGQPQHF. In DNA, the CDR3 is TGTGCCGGCAGCGTAAACAGGGGCCAGCCCCAGCATTTT.